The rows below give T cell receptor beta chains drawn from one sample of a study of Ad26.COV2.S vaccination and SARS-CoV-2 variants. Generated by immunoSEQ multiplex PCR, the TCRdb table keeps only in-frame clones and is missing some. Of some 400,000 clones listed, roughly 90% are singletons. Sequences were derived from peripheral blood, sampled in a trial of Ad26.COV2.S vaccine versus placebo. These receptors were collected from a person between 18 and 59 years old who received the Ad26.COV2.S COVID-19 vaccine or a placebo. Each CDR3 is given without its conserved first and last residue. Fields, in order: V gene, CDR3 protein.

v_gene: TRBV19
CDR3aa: ASSSPTRSGNQPQH

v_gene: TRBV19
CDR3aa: ASSQDSMGFGTEAF

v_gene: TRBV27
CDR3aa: ASSLMGLAGYGYT

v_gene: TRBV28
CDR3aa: ASALPGQGILGNSPLH

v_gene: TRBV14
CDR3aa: ASSQTSRGSVYGYT

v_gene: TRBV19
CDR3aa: ASLSDRGTYNEQF

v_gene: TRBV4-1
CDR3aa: ASSQDWAGRAEAF

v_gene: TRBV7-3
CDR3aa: ASSLGLTNTGELF

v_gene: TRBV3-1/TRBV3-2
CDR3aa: ASSHLPTGGETQY

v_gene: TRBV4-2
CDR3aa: ASSHGAGRYEQY